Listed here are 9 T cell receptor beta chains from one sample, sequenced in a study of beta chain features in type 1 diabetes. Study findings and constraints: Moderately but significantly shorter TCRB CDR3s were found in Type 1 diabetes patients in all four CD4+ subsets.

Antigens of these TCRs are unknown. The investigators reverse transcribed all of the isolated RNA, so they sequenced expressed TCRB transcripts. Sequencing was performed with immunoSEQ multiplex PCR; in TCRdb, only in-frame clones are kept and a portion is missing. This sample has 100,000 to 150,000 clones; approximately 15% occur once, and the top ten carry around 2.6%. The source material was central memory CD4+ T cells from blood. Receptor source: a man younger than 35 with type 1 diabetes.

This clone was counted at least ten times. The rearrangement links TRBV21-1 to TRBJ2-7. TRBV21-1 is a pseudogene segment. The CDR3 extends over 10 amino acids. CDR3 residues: CASSKRGDFF. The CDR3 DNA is TGTGCCAGCAGCAAAAGGGGGGACTTCTTC.

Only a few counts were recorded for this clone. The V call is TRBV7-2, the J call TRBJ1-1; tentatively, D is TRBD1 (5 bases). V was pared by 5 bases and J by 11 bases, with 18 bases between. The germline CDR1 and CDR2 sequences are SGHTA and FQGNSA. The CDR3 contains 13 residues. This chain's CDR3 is CASSQGAVREAFF. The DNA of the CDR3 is TGTGCCAGCAGCCAAGGGGCAGTGCGCGAGGCTTTCTTT.

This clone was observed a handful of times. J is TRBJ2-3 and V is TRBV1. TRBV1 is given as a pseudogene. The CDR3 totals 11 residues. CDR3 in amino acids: CTSSPTDTQYF. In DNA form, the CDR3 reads TGCACCAGCAGCCCCACAGATACGCAGTATTTT.

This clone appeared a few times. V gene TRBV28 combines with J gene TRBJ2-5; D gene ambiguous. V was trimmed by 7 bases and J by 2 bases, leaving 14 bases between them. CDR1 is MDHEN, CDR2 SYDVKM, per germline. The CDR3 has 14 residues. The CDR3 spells CASTREVRQETQYF. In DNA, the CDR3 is TGTGCCAGCACTCGAGAGGTCAGGCAAGAGACCCAGTACTTC.

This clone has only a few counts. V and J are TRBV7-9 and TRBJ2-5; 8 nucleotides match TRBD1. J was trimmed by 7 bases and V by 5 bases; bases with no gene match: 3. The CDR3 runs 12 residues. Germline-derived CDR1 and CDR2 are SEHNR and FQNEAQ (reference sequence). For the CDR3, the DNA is TGTGCCAGCAGCCCAGGGGGCTGGACCCAGTACTTC. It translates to CASSPGGWTQYF.

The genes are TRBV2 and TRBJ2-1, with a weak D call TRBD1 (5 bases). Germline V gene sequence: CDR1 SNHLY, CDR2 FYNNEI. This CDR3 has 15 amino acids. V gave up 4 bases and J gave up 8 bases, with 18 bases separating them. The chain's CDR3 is CASSGPPGIADEQFF. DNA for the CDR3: TGTGCCAGCAGTGGACCGCCAGGGATCGCCGATGAGCAGTTCTTC.

The CDR3, as DNA: TGTGCCAGCAGCTTAATCGGAGTTACAGATACGCAGTATTTT. Residues: CASSLIGVTDTQYF. The genes are TRBV7-8 and TRBJ2-3, with no clear D. Germline values: CDR1 SGHVS, CDR2 FQNEAQ. The CDR3 totals 14 residues. The ends were cut back, 2 bases at V and 3 bases at J, with 9 bases in the middle.

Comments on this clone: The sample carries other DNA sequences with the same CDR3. The CDR3 DNA is TGCGCCAGCAGCTTGGACTCAGATACGCAGTATTTT. Encoded protein: CASSLDSDTQYF. The chain combines TRBV5-1 with TRBJ2-3; the D is unclear. The CDR3 has 12 amino acids. Looked up from germline, CDR1 is SGHRS and CDR2 is YFSETQ. V lost 0 bases and J 4 bases, leaving 3 bases between the germline ends. Full variable domain (remainder filled in from reference TRBV5-1 and TRBJ2-3): KAGVTQTPRYLIKTRGQQVTLSCSPISGHRSVSWYQQTPGQGLQFLFEYFSETQRNKGNFPGRFSGRQFSNSRSEMNVSTLELGDSALYLCASSLDSDTQYFGPGTRLTVL.

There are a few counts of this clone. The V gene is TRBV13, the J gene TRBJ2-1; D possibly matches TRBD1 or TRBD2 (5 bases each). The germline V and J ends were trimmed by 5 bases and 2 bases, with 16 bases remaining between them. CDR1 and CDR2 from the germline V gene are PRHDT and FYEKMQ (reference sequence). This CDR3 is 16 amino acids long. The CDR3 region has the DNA TGTGCCAGCAGCCCGGGGTCTAGGGGCACCTACAATGAGCAGTTCTTC. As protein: CASSPGSRGTYNEQFF.